This TCR beta chain was found in a study of T-cell reconstitution after alpha-beta-depleted transplantation in children. The CDR3 covers 15 residues. Trimming took 5 bases from V and 5 from J; bases not matched to a gene: 8. Germline lookup yields CDR1 MDHEN and CDR2 SYDVKM. The authors prepared the TCRbeta library with unique molecular identifiers. TCRdb reanalysed the PCR reads using MiXCR and keeps one entry per CDR3 protein. This repertoire shows about 590,000 distinct CDR3 sequences, 10% to 15% found once; its top ten account for approximately 2.1%. This clonotype was counted ten times or more. The genes are TRBV28 and TRBJ1-4, with 7 bases aligning to TRBD1. The source material was PBMCs, mostly from graft donor cells, sampled 360 days after TCRalphabeta/CD19-depleted stem cell transplant. The clonotype comes from a male patient younger than 18 who had a stem cell transplant for acute myeloid leukemia, so the T cells may come from the graft donor. CDR3 sequence: CASSDLTGWNEKLFF. The CDR3 coding sequence is TGTGCCAGCAGTGATTTGACAGGGTGGAATGAAAAACTGTTTTTT.